The present T cell receptor (beta chain) was sequenced within a study of cytomegalovirus exposure and HLA in healthy donors. Notes on this clone: Its antigen is not identified.

Study-wide findings and caveats: Some 17,000 TCR beta sequences were associated with HLA alleles at 0.05 false discovery rate in a later analysis. A later analysis reported that several of the most significant clusters appeared to be linked to common viral pathogens, among them Epstein-Barr virus.

CDR3 size: 14 residues. Germline-derived CDR1 and CDR2 are SGHTA and FQGTGA. V lost 4 bases to trimming and J lost 4 bases, with 13 bases between them. The study ran its PCR with 60 Vbeta and 13 Jbeta primers. The protocol was immunoSEQ multiplex PCR, while the TCRdb copy is restricted to in-frame clones and leaves out a portion. This table has about 150,000 clones, 65% to 85% appearing once. V usage is TRBV7-3 and J usage is TRBJ1-1, with D tentatively TRBD1 (5 bases). The source material was PBMCs. This clonotype was sampled from a male donor in good health and CMV-seronegative. The CDR3 nucleotides read TGTGCCAGCAGCTCCAATGACAGACTCACTGAAGCTTTCTTT. This translates into CASSSNDRLTEAFF.